The rows below give T cell receptor beta chains drawn from one sample of a study of CD8+ T cells in alopecia areata. The assay was immunoSEQ multiplex PCR, and TCRdb's table has in-frame clones only and misses some. The sample holds approximately 110,000 clones, 50% to 75% seen once. The input for sequencing was CD8+ T cells sorted from blood, taken at week 24, from a patient treated with tofacitinib. These receptors all stem from a human donor with alopecia areata. The CDR3 runs from the conserved cysteine through the conserved F or W. A D gene is named only where the DNA matches it firmly. A row's size may be missing; if present it is once, few, many or a size class.

j_gene: TRBJ2-5
d_gene: NA
abundance: NA
len: 14
v_gene: TRBV27
CDR3aa: CASSLSGAQETQYF
CDR3nt: TGTGCCAGCAGTTTATCGGGGGCCCAAGAGACCCAGTACTTC

j_gene: TRBJ1-5
d_gene: NA
abundance: NA
len: 14
v_gene: TRBV27
CDR3aa: CASSFSRRNQPQHF
CDR3nt: TGTGCCAGCAGTTTCTCTAGGCGGAATCAGCCCCAGCATTTT

j_gene: TRBJ2-3
d_gene: NA
abundance: NA
len: 16
v_gene: TRBV7-9
CDR3aa: CASSLIPGLNTDTQYF
CDR3nt: TGTGCCAGCAGCTTGATCCCGGGACTGAACACAGATACGCAGTATTTT

j_gene: TRBJ2-2
d_gene: TRBD2
abundance: NA
len: 15
v_gene: TRBV6-6
CDR3aa: CASSSSGAGTGELFF
CDR3nt: TGTGCCAGCAGTAGTAGCGGGGCGGGCACCGGGGAGCTGTTTTTT

j_gene: TRBJ1-6
d_gene: NA
abundance: NA
len: 14
v_gene: TRBV11-2
CDR3aa: CASSSGPKIQTLHF
CDR3nt: TGTGCCAGCAGCTCCGGGCCTAAAATTCAGACCCTCCACTTT

j_gene: TRBJ2-1
d_gene: NA
abundance: NA
len: 15
v_gene: TRBV25-1
CDR3aa: CASNESVGLNNEQFF
CDR3nt: TGTGCCAGCAATGAATCGGTCGGGCTGAACAATGAGCAGTTCTTC

j_gene: TRBJ1-5
d_gene: NA
abundance: once
len: 15
v_gene: TRBV13
CDR3aa: CASSLGRGIYQPQHF
CDR3nt: TGTGCCAGCAGCTTAGGCCGGGGGATCTATCAGCCCCAGCATTTT

j_gene: TRBJ2-2
d_gene: NA
abundance: few
len: 19
v_gene: TRBV21-1
CDR3aa: CASSKVGGPHPRCTGELFF
CDR3nt: TGTGCCAGCAGCAAAGTAGGGGGTCCCCATCCCCGGTGCACCGGGGAGCTGTTTTTT

j_gene: TRBJ2-1
d_gene: NA
abundance: NA
len: 16
v_gene: TRBV7-8
CDR3aa: CASSLGRGAPYNEQFF
CDR3nt: TGTGCCAGCAGCTTAGGGCGCGGGGCCCCCTACAATGAGCAGTTCTTC

j_gene: TRBJ2-1
d_gene: TRBD1
abundance: few
len: 14
v_gene: TRBV29-1
CDR3aa: CSGGTGGLYNEQFF
CDR3nt: TGCAGCGGGGGGACAGGGGGCTTGTACAATGAGCAGTTCTTC

j_gene: TRBJ1-1
d_gene: NA
abundance: NA
len: 13
v_gene: TRBV9
CDR3aa: CASSGLGGSEAFF
CDR3nt: TGTGCCAGCAGCGGATTGGGGGGATCTGAGGCTTTCTTT

j_gene: TRBJ1-1
d_gene: NA
abundance: NA
len: 13
v_gene: TRBV6-6
CDR3aa: CASLPTVNTEAFF
CDR3nt: TGTGCCAGCCTTCCGACAGTGAACACTGAAGCTTTCTTT

j_gene: TRBJ2-7
d_gene: NA
abundance: NA
len: 13
v_gene: TRBV9
CDR3aa: CASSVGDSYEQYF
CDR3nt: TGTGCCAGCAGCGTGGGAGATTCCTACGAGCAGTACTTC

j_gene: TRBJ2-3
d_gene: TRBD2
abundance: NA
len: 16
v_gene: TRBV23-1
CDR3aa: CASSQDLAGGPDTQYF
CDR3nt: TGCGCCAGCAGCCAAGATCTAGCGGGGGGGCCAGATACGCAGTATTTT

j_gene: TRBJ2-1
d_gene: NA
abundance: NA
len: 14
v_gene: TRBV4-1
CDR3aa: CASSQDRVYDEQFF
CDR3nt: TGCGCCAGCAGCCAAGATCGCGTGTACGATGAGCAGTTCTTC

j_gene: TRBJ2-3
d_gene: TRBD2
abundance: NA
len: 13
v_gene: TRBV2
CDR3aa: CARREGSTDTQYF
CDR3nt: TGTGCCCGCCGGGAGGGATCCACAGATACGCAGTATTTT

j_gene: TRBJ1-5
d_gene: NA
abundance: NA
len: 13
v_gene: TRBV6-5
CDR3aa: CASSLDGNQPQHF
CDR3nt: TGTGCCAGCAGCCTGGACGGGAATCAGCCCCAGCATTTT

j_gene: TRBJ2-1
d_gene: NA
abundance: few
len: 16
v_gene: TRBV6-5
CDR3aa: CASSYSAGLLHNEQFF
CDR3nt: TGTGCCAGCAGTTACTCCGCCGGACTACTCCACAATGAGCAGTTCTTC

j_gene: TRBJ2-2
d_gene: NA
abundance: NA
len: 13
v_gene: TRBV10-3
CDR3aa: CAISELNTGELFF
CDR3nt: TGTGCCATCAGTGAGTTGAACACCGGGGAGCTGTTTTTT

j_gene: TRBJ2-1
d_gene: TRBD2
abundance: few
len: 16
v_gene: TRBV7-6
CDR3aa: CASSLVIGTSYNEQFF
CDR3nt: TGTGCCAGCAGCTTAGTTATCGGGACTAGCTACAATGAGCAGTTCTTC

j_gene: TRBJ2-1
d_gene: TRBD1
abundance: NA
len: 16
v_gene: TRBV5-4
CDR3aa: CASSQGTGGAYNEQFF
CDR3nt: TGCGCCAGCAGCCAAGGGACAGGGGGCGCCTACAATGAGCAGTTCTTC

j_gene: TRBJ1-1
d_gene: TRBD1
abundance: NA
len: 12
v_gene: TRBV5-1
CDR3aa: CASSLDRVGAFF
CDR3nt: TGCGCCAGCAGCCTTGACAGGGTCGGGGCTTTCTTT

j_gene: TRBJ2-2
d_gene: NA
abundance: NA
len: 13
v_gene: TRBV6-5
CDR3aa: CASSYSRGGELFF
CDR3nt: TGTGCCAGCAGTTACTCTCGGGGAGGGGAGCTGTTTTTT

j_gene: TRBJ1-1
d_gene: NA
abundance: NA
len: 16
v_gene: TRBV14
CDR3aa: CASSQEVGGANTEAFF
CDR3nt: TGTGCCAGCAGCCAAGAAGTAGGGGGGGCGAACACTGAAGCTTTCTTT

j_gene: TRBJ1-6
d_gene: NA
abundance: NA
len: 17
v_gene: TRBV15
CDR3aa: CATSRDYTDTGNSPLHF
CDR3nt: TGTGCCACCAGCAGAGATTACACGGATACCGGGAATTCACCCCTCCACTTT

j_gene: TRBJ2-7
d_gene: TRBD2
abundance: NA
len: 14
v_gene: TRBV10-2
CDR3aa: CASSPGLAVYEQYF
CDR3nt: TGCGCCAGCAGTCCGGGACTAGCGGTCTACGAGCAGTACTTC

j_gene: TRBJ2-7
d_gene: TRBD1
abundance: few
len: 13
v_gene: TRBV9
CDR3aa: CASSVAGTGEQYF
CDR3nt: TGTGCCAGCAGCGTAGCCGGGACAGGCGAGCAGTACTTC

j_gene: TRBJ2-7
d_gene: TRBD1
abundance: few
len: 15
v_gene: TRBV5-5
CDR3aa: CASSYPGTGVYEQYF
CDR3nt: TGTGCCAGCAGCTACCCCGGGACAGGGGTCTACGAGCAGTACTTC

j_gene: TRBJ1-1
d_gene: NA
abundance: NA
len: 13
v_gene: TRBV5-6
CDR3aa: CASSLASSREAFF
CDR3nt: TGTGCCAGCAGCTTGGCCTCTAGCAGGGAAGCTTTCTTT

j_gene: TRBJ1-6
d_gene: NA
abundance: NA
len: 16
v_gene: TRBV5-6
CDR3aa: CASSRAPRTDESPLHF
CDR3nt: TGTGCCAGCAGCCGAGCCCCCAGGACAGATGAATCACCCCTCCACTTT

j_gene: TRBJ1-2
d_gene: NA
abundance: NA
len: 14
v_gene: TRBV5-5
CDR3aa: CASSPGGRAYGYTF
CDR3nt: TGTGCCAGCAGCCCTGGAGGGAGGGCCTATGGCTACACCTTC

j_gene: TRBJ1-2
d_gene: NA
abundance: NA
len: 15
v_gene: TRBV6-5
CDR3aa: CASSYSEGANYGYTF
CDR3nt: TGTGCCAGCAGTTACTCCGAGGGGGCTAACTATGGCTACACCTTC

j_gene: TRBJ2-7
d_gene: NA
abundance: NA
len: 12
v_gene: TRBV2
CDR3aa: CASGTPTYEQYF
CDR3nt: TGTGCCAGTGGGACACCCACCTACGAGCAGTACTTC

j_gene: TRBJ2-7
d_gene: TRBD1
abundance: NA
len: 13
v_gene: TRBV27
CDR3aa: CASSSLTGAEQYF
CDR3nt: TGTGCCAGCAGTTCCCTGACAGGGGCCGAGCAGTACTTC

j_gene: TRBJ1-4
d_gene: NA
abundance: NA
len: 15
v_gene: TRBV15
CDR3aa: CATSHSGVFDEKLFF
CDR3nt: TGTGCCACCAGCCACTCAGGGGTTTTTGATGAAAAACTGTTTTTT

j_gene: TRBJ2-7
d_gene: TRBD2
abundance: once
len: 16
v_gene: TRBV4-2
CDR3aa: CASSQDHGGGSYEQYF
CDR3nt: TGTGCCAGCAGCCAAGACCACGGCGGGGGCTCCTACGAGCAGTACTTC

j_gene: TRBJ2-7
d_gene: NA
abundance: NA
len: 13
v_gene: TRBV30
CDR3aa: CAWGWGSAVEQYF
CDR3nt: TGTGCCTGGGGATGGGGCAGTGCCGTCGAGCAGTACTTC

j_gene: TRBJ2-1
d_gene: TRBD1
abundance: NA
len: 14
v_gene: TRBV7-9
CDR3aa: CALTGELAYNEQFF
CDR3nt: TGTGCTCTGACAGGGGAGTTGGCCTACAATGAGCAGTTCTTC

j_gene: TRBJ2-7
d_gene: NA
abundance: NA
len: 15
v_gene: TRBV6-1
CDR3aa: CASILHPGTSYEQYF
CDR3nt: TGTGCCAGCATTTTACACCCCGGGACAAGTTACGAGCAGTACTTC

j_gene: TRBJ2-7
d_gene: NA
abundance: few
len: 14
v_gene: TRBV27
CDR3aa: CASSPWTFSYEQYF
CDR3nt: TGTGCCAGCAGTCCCTGGACCTTTTCCTACGAGCAGTACTTC

j_gene: TRBJ2-6
d_gene: NA
abundance: few
len: 16
v_gene: TRBV9
CDR3aa: CASSPRVRRGANVLTF
CDR3nt: TGTGCCAGCAGCCCTCGTGTCCGGCGCGGGGCCAACGTCCTGACTTTC

j_gene: TRBJ1-1
d_gene: NA
abundance: NA
len: 11
v_gene: TRBV11-2
CDR3aa: CATAGATEAFF
CDR3nt: TGTGCCACCGCAGGGGCCACTGAAGCTTTCTTT

j_gene: TRBJ2-5
d_gene: TRBD1
abundance: NA
len: 14
v_gene: TRBV29-1
CDR3aa: CSVRTGDWKETQYF
CDR3nt: TGCAGCGTGCGGACAGGGGATTGGAAAGAGACCCAGTACTTC

j_gene: TRBJ2-7
d_gene: NA
abundance: few
len: 13
v_gene: TRBV29-1
CDR3aa: CSVYSTRNYEQYF
CDR3nt: TGCAGCGTTTACTCTACCCGTAACTACGAGCAGTACTTC

j_gene: TRBJ2-7
d_gene: NA
abundance: many
len: 14
v_gene: TRBV2
CDR3aa: CASSDVLASYEQYF
CDR3nt: TGTGCCAGCAGTGACGTCCTGGCCTCCTACGAGCAGTACTTC

j_gene: TRBJ1-2
d_gene: NA
abundance: few
len: 16
v_gene: TRBV5-6
CDR3aa: CASSLPTGKSHYGYTF
CDR3nt: TGTGCCAGCAGCTTGCCAACGGGGAAGTCCCACTATGGCTACACCTTC

j_gene: TRBJ2-1
d_gene: TRBD2
abundance: NA
len: 16
v_gene: TRBV2
CDR3aa: CASSEMTSGNYNEQFF
CDR3nt: TGTGCCAGCAGTGAAATGACTAGCGGAAACTACAATGAGCAGTTCTTC

j_gene: TRBJ1-2
d_gene: TRBD1
abundance: NA
len: 15
v_gene: TRBV29-1
CDR3aa: CSVEDDRGRSYGYTF
CDR3nt: TGCAGCGTTGAAGACGACAGGGGGCGCAGCTATGGCTACACCTTC

j_gene: TRBJ2-3
d_gene: TRBD2
abundance: NA
len: 17
v_gene: TRBV11-2
CDR3aa: CASSLDLSGGALDTQYF
CDR3nt: TGTGCCAGCAGCTTAGACCTTAGCGGGGGGGCCCTGGATACGCAGTATTTT

j_gene: TRBJ2-5
d_gene: NA
abundance: NA
len: 11
v_gene: TRBV5-8
CDR3aa: CASSPSETQYF
CDR3nt: TGTGCCAGCAGCCCCTCGGAGACCCAGTACTTC

j_gene: TRBJ2-6
d_gene: NA
abundance: NA
len: 15
v_gene: TRBV7-3
CDR3aa: CASSPLAAGANVLTF
CDR3nt: TGTGCCAGCAGCCCGTTAGCCGCTGGGGCCAACGTCCTGACTTTC

j_gene: TRBJ2-5
d_gene: NA
abundance: NA
len: 14
v_gene: TRBV2
CDR3aa: CASSEWLAQETQYF
CDR3nt: TGTGCCAGCAGTGAGTGGCTAGCCCAAGAGACCCAGTACTTC